This T cell receptor (beta chain) was retrieved from a study of shared clonotypes between healthy human individuals. Notes on this clone: Its target is not known.

From germline, CDR1 is SGHNT and CDR2 YENEEA. Trimming removed 0 bases at V and 5 bases at J, with 13 bases between. The CDR3 runs 15 residues. Genomic DNA per cell subset filled all wells of several immunoSEQ plates. Produced via immunoSEQ multiplex PCR; TCRdb's table is partial and in-frame only. The sample lists 2 million to 3 million clones; approximately 93% were seen once. Study-wide points: Clonotypes not shared had lower generation probabilities than those common to all four donors. A handful of donors showed sharing of 4.5% to 6% of naive CD4 clonotypes.

The material sequenced was naive CD4+ T cells from PBMCs. As for subset: CD45RA+ positively selected. The origin of this receptor is a man aged 18 to 29 in good health. Some clones in this sample may be carry-over from other donors' samples. This rearrangement joins TRBV11-3 to TRBJ2-5; D is perhaps TRBD1 (6 bases). As DNA, the CDR3 is TGTGCCAGCAGCTTAGAGGCGACAGGCCTGGAGACCCAGTACTTC. Encoded protein: CASSLEATGLETQYF.